This is a list of T cell receptor beta chains from one sample in a study of T cell responses to AZD1222 COVID-19 vaccine. Assay: immunoSEQ multiplex PCR; the TCRdb copy retains only in-frame clones and omits some. The sample holds about 100,000 clones; 80% to 95% are singletons and the top ten take roughly 9%. This specimen was peripheral blood, taken 28 days after the second AZD1222 dose. These receptors originate from an adult who received the AZD1222 COVID-19 vaccine. CDR3s include the opening cysteine and the closing phenylalanine or tryptophan. D genes are given only for firm matches. Clone size is not always given. Where it is, it says once, few, many or a class for expanded clones.

TRBV18	TRBJ1-1	NA	NA	TGTGCCAGCTCCCCGTCCATCCCGGGAGGCACTGAAGCTTTCTTT	CASSPSIPGGTEAFF
TRBV6-5	TRBJ2-5	TRBD1	NA	TGTGCCAGCAGTTACCCTGGACAGGGCGGAGAGACCCAGTACTTC	CASSYPGQGGETQYF
TRBV7-9	TRBJ2-7	TRBD1	NA	TGTGCCAGCATCTCCTTGGGACAGGGGCACTACGAGCAGTACTTC	CASISLGQGHYEQYF
TRBV11-2	TRBJ2-5	NA	NA	TGTGCCAGCAGCTTAGGGTTCCAAGAGACCCAGTACTTC	CASSLGFQETQYF
TRBV28	TRBJ1-5	NA	many	TGTGCCAGCAGTCCCCCGGGGGGGCGAAATCACAATCAGCCCCAGCATTTT	CASSPPGGRNHNQPQHF
TRBV5-4	TRBJ2-1	TRBD1	NA	TGTGCCAGCAGCGTGGGACAGGGGGCCTACAATGAGCAGTTCTTC	CASSVGQGAYNEQFF
TRBV5-8	TRBJ2-3	NA	NA	TGTGCCAGCAGCTTGGTAGGGGGGGATACGCAGTATTTT	CASSLVGGDTQYF
TRBV5-1	TRBJ1-1	TRBD1	NA	TGCGCCAGCAGCCCTCGGACAGGGATGAACACTGAAGCTTTCTTT	CASSPRTGMNTEAFF
TRBV19	TRBJ1-1	TRBD1	NA	TGTGCCAGCTGCTCAGGGGGCCTTGAAGCTTTCTTT	CASCSGGLEAFF
TRBV7-2	TRBJ1-5	NA	NA	TGTGCCAGCAGCTTGCGGGGGGACAGCAATCAGCCCCAGCATTTT	CASSLRGDSNQPQHF
TRBV5-4	TRBJ1-4	NA	NA	TGTGCCAGCAGCCAAACGGGCCAGGATGAAAAACTGTTTTTT	CASSQTGQDEKLFF
TRBV6-2/TRBV6-3	TRBJ2-2	NA	NA	TGTGCCAGCAGTTACGGCAGGGGTCGAACCGGGGAGCTGTTTTTT	CASSYGRGRTGELFF
TRBV5-1	TRBJ1-2	NA	NA	TGCGCCAGCAGCTTCGCCGAGCCAGGTCGCATTTATGGCTACACCTTC	CASSFAEPGRIYGYTF
TRBV6-6	TRBJ1-4	NA	NA	TGTGCCAGCAGTCCTGACCTCAACTGGGGCCCCTCGGGAAATGAAAAACTGTTTTTT	CASSPDLNWGPSGNEKLFF
TRBV5-4	TRBJ2-1	TRBD2	NA	TGTGCCAGCAGCCCCAGGACTAGCGGGAGTACGTCCTACAATGAGCAGTTCTTC	CASSPRTSGSTSYNEQFF
TRBV30	TRBJ2-3	NA	once	TGTGCCTGGAGCTTCCCAGATACGCAGTATTTT	CAWSFPDTQYF
TRBV6-1	TRBJ2-1	TRBD2	NA	TGTGCCAGCAGTGAGCCGGGACTAGCGGGATACAATGAGCAGTTCTTC	CASSEPGLAGYNEQFF
TRBV7-7	TRBJ2-3	NA	NA	TGTGCTAGCAGCCCCCGACCGAAGGGCAGCAAAGACTTCACAGATACGCAGTATTTT	CASSPRPKGSKDFTDTQYF
TRBV2	TRBJ2-5	TRBD2	NA	TGTGCGGCGGGAGTTTCCCAAGAGACCCAGTACTTC	CAAGVSQETQYF
TRBV9	TRBJ2-3	TRBD1	NA	TGTGCCAGCAGCCTAAGCAGGGGGCAGGGAGATACGCAGTATTTT	CASSLSRGQGDTQYF
TRBV12-3/TRBV12-4	TRBJ1-3	NA	once	TGTGCCAGCAGTTTAGGGAGACAAGACACCATATATTTT	CASSLGRQDTIYF
TRBV15	TRBJ2-7	TRBD1	NA	TGTGCCACCAGCAGGGGACAGGGGGCCTACGAGCAGTACTTC	CATSRGQGAYEQYF
TRBV18	TRBJ1-2	NA	NA	TGTGCCAGCTCACCACCGGGTAGTAACTATGGCTACACCTTC	CASSPPGSNYGYTF
TRBV7-3	TRBJ1-2	NA	NA	TGTGCCAGCAGCTCTCAACAGGGTGGGGCCTATGGCTACACCTTC	CASSSQQGGAYGYTF
TRBV4-3	TRBJ2-7	TRBD1	NA	TGCGCCAGCAGCCACCAATTAATGACAGGGGGTGGAGGGAACTACGAGCAGTACTTC	CASSHQLMTGGGGNYEQYF
TRBV19	TRBJ1-5	NA	NA	TGTGCCAGTAGTGGGGGTGAAAGCAATCAGCCCCAGCATTTT	CASSGGESNQPQHF
TRBV19	TRBJ2-4	NA	NA	TGTGCCAGTACCCATGCGGGGATTGGGGCCAAAAACATTCAGTACTTC	CASTHAGIGAKNIQYF
TRBV5-4	TRBJ2-3	TRBD2	NA	TGTGCCAGCAGCCCAGGACTAGCTGCTAGCACAGATACGCAGTATTTT	CASSPGLAASTDTQYF
TRBV12-3/TRBV12-4	TRBJ1-5	NA	NA	TGTGCCAGCAGTTTATCAGTAAATCAGCCCCAGCATTTT	CASSLSVNQPQHF
TRBV25-1	TRBJ1-2	NA	NA	TGTGCCAGCAGTGAATTCCAGGCGCCTTTGGGTGGCTACACCTTC	CASSEFQAPLGGYTF
TRBV3-1/TRBV3-2	TRBJ2-5	NA	NA	TGTGCCAGCAGCTCCCGGAGCCTTGAGACCCAGTACTTC	CASSSRSLETQYF
TRBV30	TRBJ2-7	NA	NA	TGTGCCTGGAGCCTTCGTACGGGAGTTTCCTACGAGCAGTACTTC	CAWSLRTGVSYEQYF
TRBV15	TRBJ2-2	TRBD2	NA	TGTGCCACCAGCAAGGGACTAGCGTATACCGGGGAGCTGTTTTTT	CATSKGLAYTGELFF
TRBV4-2	TRBJ1-1	NA	NA	TGTGCCAGCAGCCAAGACTTAGGAGTCTACGAAGCTTTCTTT	CASSQDLGVYEAFF
TRBV5-4	TRBJ1-6	NA	NA	TGTGCCAGCAGCACCAGGAGCATTGGCAATTCACCCCTCCACTTT	CASSTRSIGNSPLHF
TRBV19	TRBJ1-1	NA	NA	TGTGCCAGTAGTCAGGGTGTGAACACTGAAGCTTTCTTT	CASSQGVNTEAFF
TRBV7-7	TRBJ2-1	NA	few	TGTGCTAGCAGCTTAAGCATCGCCGATGAGCAGTTCTTC	CASSLSIADEQFF
TRBV2	TRBJ1-6	NA	once	TGTGCCAGCAGATTTCCGGGGGGACAACGGGCTTCACCCCTCCACTTT	CASRFPGGQRASPLHF
TRBV5-1	TRBJ2-1	NA	few	TGCGCCAGCAGCTTCGGGGGCAACTCCTACAATGAGCAGTTCTTC	CASSFGGNSYNEQFF
TRBV6-1	TRBJ2-5	NA	NA	TGTGCCAGCAGTGACCCGCCCGGGTGGGTAGAGACCCAGTACTTC	CASSDPPGWVETQYF
TRBV28	TRBJ1-2	NA	NA	TGTGCCAGCCGCCGGGGCATGAGCTACACCTTC	CASRRGMSYTF
TRBV7-9	TRBJ1-5	NA	NA	TGTGCCAGCAGCTTACTGGTGGGGCCCCAGCATTTT	CASSLLVGPQHF
TRBV9	TRBJ1-3	TRBD1	once	TGTGCCAGCAGCGTAGGGACAGGACTCGGATCAGGGAACACCATATATTTT	CASSVGTGLGSGNTIYF
TRBV5-4	TRBJ1-2	TRBD1	NA	TGTGCCAGCAGCACCGGGACAGAGAACTACTATGGCTACACCTTC	CASSTGTENYYGYTF
TRBV7-2	TRBJ2-7	NA	NA	TGTGCCAGCACCGACTTACCGGGAGACTACTACGAGCAGTACTTC	CASTDLPGDYYEQYF
TRBV28	TRBJ1-5	NA	NA	TGTGCCAGCAGTCGACAGGCTAGCAATCAGCCCCAGCATTTT	CASSRQASNQPQHF
TRBV19	TRBJ1-2	TRBD1	NA	TGTGCCAGTAGTACCGGACAGGGCCAGACATCCATCCCTTTCTTC	CASSTGQGQTSIPFF
TRBV7-2	TRBJ2-1	TRBD2	NA	TGTGCCAGCAGCTTAGTTGTTAGCGGGGGCTTTGAGCAGTTCTTC	CASSLVVSGGFEQFF
TRBV19	TRBJ2-5	NA	once	TGTGCCAGTAGTATACGGGGGGGACAGGAGTGGGAGACCCAGTACTTC	CASSIRGGQEWETQYF
TRBV10-2	TRBJ1-2	NA	few	TGCGCCAGCAGTGATCCTGACAGGAGAGGAGGTGGCTACACCTTC	CASSDPDRRGGGYTF
TRBV19	TRBJ1-1	TRBD1	once	TGTGCCAGTAGTATAGGGGGCGGACAGGGTGTGTGGACTGAAGCTTTCTTT	CASSIGGGQGVWTEAFF
TRBV12-5	TRBJ2-5	TRBD1	NA	TGTGCTAGTGGTCGGGCGGGACAGGGTGAAGAGACCCAGTACTTC	CASGRAGQGEETQYF
TRBV27	TRBJ2-7	TRBD2	NA	TGTGCCAGCAGTTGGGGACTAGCGGTTAGCTCCTACGAGCAGTACTTC	CASSWGLAVSSYEQYF
TRBV3-1/TRBV3-2	TRBJ2-2	NA	NA	TGTGCCAGCAGCCAAGATACCTTTTGGGGCACCGGGGAGCTGTTTTTT	CASSQDTFWGTGELFF